This T cell receptor beta chain was observed in a study of CXCR3-negative and CXCR3-positive naive CD8 T cells. Regarding this clonotype: What it binds is unknown.

Overall study findings and caveats: Memory cells showed distinct TRBV-TRBJ patterns, while the two naive subsets matched. CXCR3 levels fell partly with cryopreservation; most assays relied on fresh PBMCs.

UMI labels and 5' RACE were used to prepare the TRB cDNA libraries. For each CDR3 protein, TCRdb gives one entry from its re-call of the 5' RACE reads, without DNA. This sample contains approximately 100,000 distinct CDR3 sequences. Naive CD8+ T cells showed CD45RO-CCR7+CD27+CD95-. The CDR3 is 13 residues long. Germline V CDR1 and CDR2: SGHVS, FQNEAQ. This sequence was found in a human donor in good health. Some clones in this sample may be carry-over from other donors' samples. The chain joins TRBV7-8 to TRBJ2-1; TCRdb calls TRBD1, which cannot be checked without DNA. Input material: naive CXCR3- CD8+ T cells from blood. The sample's subset: CD45RO-CCR7+CD27+CD95- naive CD8+ T cells lacking CXCR3 (TNR3-). The CDR3 here is CASSLFGGNEQFF.